This T cell receptor beta chain stems from a study of T cells after yellow fever vaccination (dated by TCRdb to the late 2010s). With regard to the full study: Libraries from fractions with low cell numbers were prepared with the SMART-Seq v4 Ultra Low Input RNA kit. Two healthy male donors made up the cohort, one aged 18 to 30 years and the other aged 30 to 39 years. To track T-cell clones before and after primary and booster YFV17D yellow fever vaccination, bulk TCR alpha and beta repertoires were sequenced longitudinally. Blood samples were taken at several timepoints before and after primary and secondary immunization, and bulk PBMC replicates and cell subsets were isolated.

General study outcomes and caveats: A small share of clonotypes occurred in both CD4 and CD8 compartments, likely arising from convergent recombination. Only a couple of donors were included in the study, so the extent to which the findings can be generalized is limited. Computational filtering was required because FACS-sorted repertoires could contain abundant contaminating clonotypes from the bulk population. The secondary T-cell response was found to be weaker but faster than the primary response, with a peak reached on day 5 rather than on day 15. Most clones expanded after primary vaccination were re-detected after the booster (almost 98% of CD4 and 80% to 90% of CD8), suggesting broad memory maintenance.

Sample treatment or condition, as interpreted from the label and publication: live attenuated yellow fever vaccine strain. A standard Ficoll-Paque protocol was used to isolate PBMCs from peripheral blood. Dynabeads CD4 and CD8 positive selection kits were used to isolate the CD4 and CD8 T-cell fractions. TriZol was used to extract RNA from bulk PBMCs, from CD4 and CD8 fractions, and from dextramer-positive and dextramer-negative fractions. This clonotype has more than one count but fewer than ten. Its antigen target is currently unknown. It may be a read error: a sequence one base away is much more abundant. Reads for this sample came from an Illumina NovaSeq 6000. TCR cDNA was synthesized by 5'RACE template switching, through which a universal primer site and unique molecular identifiers were introduced. Priming of cDNA synthesis was performed from both the TCR alpha and TCR beta constant segments. Libraries were amplified in two PCR steps, with sample barcodes and sequencing adapters added in the second step. Sequencing of the libraries was done on either Illumina HiSeq 2500 (2x100 bp) or NovaSeq (2x150 bp). As for the authors' bioinformatics: Reads were demultiplexed and collapsed into UMI consensus sequences with MIGEC, and V(D)J alignment was performed with MiXCR. Using edgeR on replicate PBMC samples, clonotypes were called vaccine-responding if FDR was below 0.01 and the log2 fold change was above 5 up to day 15. Each bulk clonotype was labeled CD4 or CD8 based on which sequenced repertoire, CD4 or CD8, contained the clonotype at higher abundance. TCRdb reworked the public reads: Q25 trimming with fastp, MiXCR clone assembly, productive beta chains retained. CDR3 protein duplicates are merged, each entry listing the most common genes and DNA. TCRdb's processing, not the authors', yielded these V and J calls. The sample data list roughly 190,000 distinct CDR3 sequences, and 11% of these were observed just once. The ten biggest clones cover approximately 34% of the sample.

The trim is 0 bases for V and 5 bases for J, with a gap of 1 base between the germline ends. From the cysteine through the phenylalanine, the CDR3 covers 11 amino acids. The only DNA kept is the CDR3, 33 bases in frame from the first base. Looking up the germline V gene (reference sequence) yields CDR1 SEHNR and CDR2 FQNEAQ. The sequences come from CD8+ T cells sorted from PBMCs, collected 15 days after the yellow fever booster vaccination. The receptor comes from a young man who received the YFV17D yellow fever vaccine. The chain is made from TRBV7-9 and TRBJ2-5, with the D gene call left open. The nucleotides are TGTGCCAGCAGCTTAGCGGAGACCCAGTACTTC. Its translation is CASSLAETQYF.